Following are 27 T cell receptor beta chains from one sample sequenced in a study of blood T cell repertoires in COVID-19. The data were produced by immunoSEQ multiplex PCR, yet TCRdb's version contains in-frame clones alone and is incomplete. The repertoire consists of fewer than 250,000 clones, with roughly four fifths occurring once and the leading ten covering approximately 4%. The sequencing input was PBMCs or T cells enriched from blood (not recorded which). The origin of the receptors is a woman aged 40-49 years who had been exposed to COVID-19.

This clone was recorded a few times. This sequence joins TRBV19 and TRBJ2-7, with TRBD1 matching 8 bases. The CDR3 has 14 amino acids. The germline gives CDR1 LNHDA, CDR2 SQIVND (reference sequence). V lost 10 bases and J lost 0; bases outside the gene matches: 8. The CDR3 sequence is CATKDRGSSYEQYF. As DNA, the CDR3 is TGTGCCACCAAAGACAGGGGATCCTCCTACGAGCAGTACTTC.

For the CDR3, the DNA is TGTGCCAGCAGCCTACAGGGCTATGAGCAGTTCTTC. As protein: CASSLQGYEQFF. This sequence joins TRBV7-2 and TRBJ2-1; possible D gene TRBD1, 6 bases. Germline assignment: CDR1 SGHTA and CDR2 FQGNSA. The CDR3 loop spans 12 amino acids. V was clipped by 5 bases and J by 8 bases, with 10 bases between them.

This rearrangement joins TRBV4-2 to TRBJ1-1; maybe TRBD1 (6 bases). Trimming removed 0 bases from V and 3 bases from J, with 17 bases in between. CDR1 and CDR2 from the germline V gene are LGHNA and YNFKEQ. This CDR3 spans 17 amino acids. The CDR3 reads CASSQDGGRSTYTEAFF. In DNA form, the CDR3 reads TGTGCCAGCAGCCAAGATGGGGGCAGGAGCACGTACACTGAAGCTTTCTTT.

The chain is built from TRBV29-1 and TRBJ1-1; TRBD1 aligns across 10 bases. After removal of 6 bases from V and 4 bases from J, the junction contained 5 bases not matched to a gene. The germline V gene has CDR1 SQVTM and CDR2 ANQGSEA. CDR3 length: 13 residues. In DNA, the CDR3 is TGCAGCGTGAGACAGGGGGCGGGCACTGAAGCTTTCTTT. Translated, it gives CSVRQGAGTEAFF.

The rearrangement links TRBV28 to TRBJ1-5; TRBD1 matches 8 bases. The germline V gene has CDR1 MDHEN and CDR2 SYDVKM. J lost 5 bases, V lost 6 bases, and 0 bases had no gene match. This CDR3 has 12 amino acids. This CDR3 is CASRQGDQPQHF. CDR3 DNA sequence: TGTGCCAGCAGACAGGGGGATCAGCCCCAGCATTTT.

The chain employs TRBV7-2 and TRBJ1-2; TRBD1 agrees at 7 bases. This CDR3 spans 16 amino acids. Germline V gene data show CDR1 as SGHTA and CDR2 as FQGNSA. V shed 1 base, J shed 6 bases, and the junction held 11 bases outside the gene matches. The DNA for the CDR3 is TGTGCCAGCAGCTTAGGGCCCGTCTCCGGACAGGATGGCTACACCTTC. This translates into CASSLGPVSGQDGYTF.

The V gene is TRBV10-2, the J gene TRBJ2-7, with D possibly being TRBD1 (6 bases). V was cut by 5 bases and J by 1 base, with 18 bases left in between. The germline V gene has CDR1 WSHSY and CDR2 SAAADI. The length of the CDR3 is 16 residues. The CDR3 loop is CASSPPRGHPSYEQYF. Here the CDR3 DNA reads TGCGCCAGCAGTCCCCCTCGGGGACATCCATCCTACGAGCAGTACTTC.

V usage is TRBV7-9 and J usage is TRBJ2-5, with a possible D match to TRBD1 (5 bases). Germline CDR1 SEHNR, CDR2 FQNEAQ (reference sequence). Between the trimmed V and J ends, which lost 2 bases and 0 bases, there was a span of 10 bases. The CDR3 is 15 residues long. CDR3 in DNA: TGTGCCAGCAGCTTAAGCAGGGTTCACCAAGAGACCCAGTACTTC. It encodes CASSLSRVHQETQYF.

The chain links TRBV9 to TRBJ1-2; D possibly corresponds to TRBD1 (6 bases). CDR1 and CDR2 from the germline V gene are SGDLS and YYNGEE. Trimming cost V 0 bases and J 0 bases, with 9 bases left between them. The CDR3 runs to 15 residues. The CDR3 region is CASSVEDRSNYGYTF. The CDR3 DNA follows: TGTGCCAGCAGCGTAGAGGACAGATCTAACTATGGCTACACCTTC.

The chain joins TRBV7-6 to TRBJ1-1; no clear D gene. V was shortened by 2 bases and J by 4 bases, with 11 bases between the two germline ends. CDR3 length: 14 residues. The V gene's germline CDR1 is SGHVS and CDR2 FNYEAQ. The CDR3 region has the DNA TGTGCCAGCAGCTTATCCGGGGAGGGCACTGAAGCTTTCTTT. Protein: CASSLSGEGTEAFF.

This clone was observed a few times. The CDR3 region has the DNA TGTGCCAGCTCACGGACAGGTTTCGGAGGTGGAAACACCATATATTTT. Encoded protein: CASSRTGFGGGNTIYF. The chain links TRBV18 to TRBJ1-3, with 7 bases aligning to TRBD1. V lost 4 bases and J lost 3; bases outside the gene matches: 9. This CDR3 is built from 16 residues. Per germline, CDR1 KGHSH and CDR2 LQKENI.

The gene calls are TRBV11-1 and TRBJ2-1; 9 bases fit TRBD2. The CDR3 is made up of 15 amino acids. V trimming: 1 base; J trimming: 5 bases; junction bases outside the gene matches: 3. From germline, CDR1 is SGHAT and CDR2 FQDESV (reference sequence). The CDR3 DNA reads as TGTGCCAGCAGCTTAGGGCTAGCGGGGAACAATGAGCAGTTCTTC. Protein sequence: CASSLGLAGNNEQFF.

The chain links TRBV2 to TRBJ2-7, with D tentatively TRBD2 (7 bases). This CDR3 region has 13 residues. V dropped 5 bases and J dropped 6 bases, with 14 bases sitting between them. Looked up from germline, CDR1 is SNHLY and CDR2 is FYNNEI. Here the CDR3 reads CASSRGAGVEQYF. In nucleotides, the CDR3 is TGTGCCAGCAGTCGGGGGGCAGGAGTCGAGCAGTACTTC. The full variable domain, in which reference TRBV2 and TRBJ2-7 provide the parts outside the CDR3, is EPEVTQTPSHQVTQMGQEVILRCVPISNHLYFYWYRQILGQKVEFLVSFYNNEISEKSEIFDDQFSVERPDGSNFTLKIRSTKLEDSAMYFCASSRGAGVEQYFGPGTRLTVT.

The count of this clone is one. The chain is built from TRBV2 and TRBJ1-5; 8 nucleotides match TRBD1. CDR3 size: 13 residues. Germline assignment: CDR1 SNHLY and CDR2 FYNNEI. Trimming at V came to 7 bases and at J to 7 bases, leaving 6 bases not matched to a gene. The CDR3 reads CASIRGPLQPQHF. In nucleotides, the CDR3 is TGTGCCAGCATCAGGGGGCCCCTCCAGCCCCAGCATTTT.

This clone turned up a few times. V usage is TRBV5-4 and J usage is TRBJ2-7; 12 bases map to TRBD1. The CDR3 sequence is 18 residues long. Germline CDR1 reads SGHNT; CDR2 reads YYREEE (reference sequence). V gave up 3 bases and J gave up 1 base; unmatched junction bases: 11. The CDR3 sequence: CASSSRDRGRVSSYEQYF. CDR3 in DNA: TGTGCCAGCAGCTCTCGGGACAGGGGGCGCGTAAGTTCCTACGAGCAGTACTTC. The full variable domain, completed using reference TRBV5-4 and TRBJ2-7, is ETGVTQSPTHLIKTRGQQVTLRCSSQSGHNTVSWYQQALGQGPQFIFQYYREEENGRGNFPPRFSGLQFPNYSSELNVNALELDDSALYLCASSSRDRGRVSSYEQYFGPGTRLTVT.

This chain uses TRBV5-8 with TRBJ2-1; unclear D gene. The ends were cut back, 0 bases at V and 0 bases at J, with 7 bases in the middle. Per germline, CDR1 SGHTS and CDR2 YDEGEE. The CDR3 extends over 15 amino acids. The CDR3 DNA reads TGTGCCAGCAGCTTGGCGAGGAGCTCCTACAATGAGCAGTTCTTC. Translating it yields CASSLARSSYNEQFF.

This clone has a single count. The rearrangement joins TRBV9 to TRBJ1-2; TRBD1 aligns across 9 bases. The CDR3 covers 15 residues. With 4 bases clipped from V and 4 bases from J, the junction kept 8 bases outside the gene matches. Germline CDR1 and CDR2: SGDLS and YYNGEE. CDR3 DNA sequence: TGTGCCAGCAGCTCGGGACAGGGAGAGGGCTATGGCTACACCTTC. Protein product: CASSSGQGEGYGYTF.

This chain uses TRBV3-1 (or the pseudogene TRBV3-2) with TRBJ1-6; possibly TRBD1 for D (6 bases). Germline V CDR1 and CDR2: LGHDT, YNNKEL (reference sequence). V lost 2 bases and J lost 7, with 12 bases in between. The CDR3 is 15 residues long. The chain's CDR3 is CASSQNRDGNSPLHF. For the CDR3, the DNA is TGTGCCAGCAGCCAAAACAGGGATGGAAATTCACCCCTCCACTTT.

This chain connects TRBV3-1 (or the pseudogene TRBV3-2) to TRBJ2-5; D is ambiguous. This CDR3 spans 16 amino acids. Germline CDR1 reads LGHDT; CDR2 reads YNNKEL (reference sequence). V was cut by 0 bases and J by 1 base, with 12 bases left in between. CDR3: CASSQDPQEFQETQYF. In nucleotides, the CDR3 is TGTGCCAGCAGCCAAGACCCCCAAGAGTTCCAAGAGACCCAGTACTTC.

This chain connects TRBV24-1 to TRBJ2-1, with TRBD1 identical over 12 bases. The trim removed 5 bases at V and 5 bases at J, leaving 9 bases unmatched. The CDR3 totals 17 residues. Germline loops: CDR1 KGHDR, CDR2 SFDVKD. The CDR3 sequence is CATSAHGDRGPHNEQFF. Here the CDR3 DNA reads TGTGCCACCAGTGCCCACGGGGACAGGGGGCCTCACAATGAGCAGTTCTTC.

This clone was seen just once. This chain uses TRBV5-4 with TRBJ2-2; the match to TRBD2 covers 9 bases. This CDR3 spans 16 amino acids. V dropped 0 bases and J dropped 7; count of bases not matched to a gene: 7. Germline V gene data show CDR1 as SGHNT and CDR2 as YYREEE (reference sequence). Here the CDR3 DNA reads TGTGCCAGCAGCTTGGCCGGCGGGGGGGCTATCGGGGAGCTGTTTTTT. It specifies CASSLAGGGAIGELFF.

Here the CDR3 reads CASSFKWAGHSPLHF. CDR3 bases: TGTGCCAGCAGCTTCAAATGGGCAGGCCATTCACCCCTCCACTTT. The chain is built from TRBV11-2 and TRBJ1-6; D ambiguous. CDR1 is SGHAT, CDR2 FQNNGV, per germline. V was cut by 3 bases and J by 8 bases, with 14 bases left in between. The CDR3 spans 15 residues. Complete variable domain (other parts from reference TRBV11-2 and TRBJ1-6): EAGVAQSPRYKIIEKRQSVAFWCNPISGHATLYWYQQILGQGPKLLIQFQNNGVVDDSQLPKDRFSAERLKGVDSTLKIQPAKLEDSAVYLCASSFKWAGHSPLHFGNGTRLTVT.

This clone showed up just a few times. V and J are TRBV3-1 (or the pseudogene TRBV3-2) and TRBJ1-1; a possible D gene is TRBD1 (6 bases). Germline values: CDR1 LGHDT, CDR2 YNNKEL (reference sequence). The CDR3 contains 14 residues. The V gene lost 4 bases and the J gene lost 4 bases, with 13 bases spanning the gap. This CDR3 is CASSPQGGITEAFF. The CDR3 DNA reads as TGTGCCAGCAGCCCACAGGGTGGGATCACTGAAGCTTTCTTT.

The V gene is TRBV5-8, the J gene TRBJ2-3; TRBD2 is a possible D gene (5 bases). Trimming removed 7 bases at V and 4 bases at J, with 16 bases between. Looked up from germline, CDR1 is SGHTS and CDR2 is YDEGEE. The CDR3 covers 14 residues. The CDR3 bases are TGTGCCAGCGGTTATGGGCGGGTACCAGATACGCAGTATTTT. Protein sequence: CASGYGRVPDTQYF.

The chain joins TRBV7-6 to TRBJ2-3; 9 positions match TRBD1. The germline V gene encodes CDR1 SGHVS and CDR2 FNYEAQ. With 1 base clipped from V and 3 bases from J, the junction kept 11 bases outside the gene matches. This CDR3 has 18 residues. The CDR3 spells CASSLGEGQGGWTDTQYF. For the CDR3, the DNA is TGTGCCAGCAGCTTAGGAGAGGGACAGGGAGGTTGGACAGATACGCAGTATTTT.

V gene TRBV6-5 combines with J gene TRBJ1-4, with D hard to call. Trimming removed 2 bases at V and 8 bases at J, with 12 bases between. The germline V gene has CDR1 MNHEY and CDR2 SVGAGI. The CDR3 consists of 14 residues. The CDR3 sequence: CASSYTRESEKLFF. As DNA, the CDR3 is TGTGCCAGCAGTTACACGAGGGAATCCGAAAAACTGTTTTTT.

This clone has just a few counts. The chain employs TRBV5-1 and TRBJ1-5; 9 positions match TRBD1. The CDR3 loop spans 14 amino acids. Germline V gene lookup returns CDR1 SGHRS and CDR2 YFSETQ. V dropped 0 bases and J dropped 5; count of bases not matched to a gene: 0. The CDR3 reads CASSLGQGDQPQHF. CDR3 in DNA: TGCGCCAGCAGCTTGGGACAGGGGGATCAGCCCCAGCATTTT.